The 22 T cell receptor beta chains presented below share a single source sample, sequenced in a study of post-analysis software for immune sequencing data. Each TCR beta cDNA library carried unique molecular identifiers. TCRdb recomputed calls from the PCR reads with MiXCR, one row per CDR3 protein. The sample yields fewer than 850,000 distinct CDR3 sequences, approximately 30% seen once. Study observations and caveats: About 5 TRBV segments were significantly more frequent in patients than in controls. TRBV5-6, TRBV5-1 and TRBV20-1 were among these segments.

For these TCRs, the target antigens are not known. The material sequenced was blood. These TCRs come from a girl aged 10 to 17 with multiple sclerosis.

The gene calls are TRBV10-3 and TRBJ1-5; the match to TRBD1 covers 7 bases. Germline assignment: CDR1 ENHRY and CDR2 SYGVKD. V was clipped by 10 bases and J by 0 bases; unmatched bases: 9. This CDR3 has 15 residues. CDR3 sequence reads: CATRDSHNSNQPQHF. CDR3 DNA: TGTGCCACCCGGGACAGTCATAATAGCAATCAGCCCCAGCATTTT.

This clonotype showed up just once. The chain has TRBV10-3 and TRBJ1-2; TRBD1 might be the D (5 bases). The V end was cut by 2 bases, the J end by 1 base, with 14 bases between. The CDR3 loop spans 16 amino acids. Germline assignment: CDR1 ENHRY and CDR2 SYGVKD. The CDR3 loop is CAISEPGRGSNYGYTF. DNA of the CDR3: TGTGCCATCAGTGAGCCGGGACGGGGGAGTAACTATGGCTACACCTTC.

A word on this clonotype: One end of the junction fails to match germline, which may point to a read error. This rearrangement joins TRBV7-7 to TRBJ2-2; D not resolved. Germline CDR1 and CDR2: SSHAT and FNYEAQ (reference sequence). The CDR3 runs 13 residues. In DNA, the CDR3 is TGTGCTAGCAGCCAAAGTAACACCGGGGAGCTGTTTTTT. Translation: CASSQSNTGELFF.

This clonotype was found a few times. In nucleotides, the CDR3 is TGCGCCAGCAGCCAAGGGACTAGCGCCTACGAGCAGTACTTC. Amino acids: CASSQGTSAYEQYF. The chain couples TRBV4-3 to TRBJ2-7; 9 bases are shared with TRBD2. The CDR3 contains 14 residues. V trimming: 1 base; J trimming: 2 bases; junction bases outside the gene matches: 0. Looked up from germline, CDR1 is LGHNA and CDR2 is YSLEER.

This clonotype occurred a few times. This chain joins TRBV4-3 and TRBJ2-6; D ambiguous. Germline lookup yields CDR1 LGHNA and CDR2 YSLEER. V lost 1 base and J 4 bases, leaving 14 bases between the germline ends. The CDR3 contains 17 residues. CDR3 sequence reads: CASSQVLPDRGANVLTF. DNA for the CDR3: TGCGCCAGCAGCCAAGTCTTACCGGATCGCGGGGCCAACGTCCTGACTTTC.

This clonotype was observed a handful of times. At one of its ends the junction is not consistent with the germline gene, which may arise from a read error. The chain uses TRBV9 and TRBJ2-5; TRBD1 aligns across 8 bases. This CDR3 comprises 15 residues. Germline assignment: CDR1 SGDLS and CDR2 YYNGEE. The CDR3 nucleotides are TGTGCCGGCAGCGTAGTTGGGGACAGGCAAGAGACCCAGTACTTC. Its protein is CAGSVVGDRQETQYF.

The chain couples TRBV27 to TRBJ2-1; D tentatively reads TRBD1 or TRBD2 (5 bases each). This CDR3 has 14 amino acids. V lost 3 bases and J lost 2, with 8 bases in between. Looked up from germline, CDR1 is MNHEY and CDR2 is SMNVEV (reference sequence). The CDR3 DNA reads as TGTGCCAGCAGTTTGAGGGACGCCTACAATGAGCAGTTCTTC. It is translated as CASSLRDAYNEQFF.

This clonotype showed up just a few times. This rearrangement joins TRBV7-2 to TRBJ2-6, with 9 bases aligning to TRBD1. The CDR3 sequence is 16 residues long. Trimming took 5 bases from V and 4 from J; bases not matched to a gene: 6. Germline CDR1 and CDR2: SGHTA and FQGNSA. CDR3 residues: CASSPRTGAGANVLTF. The CDR3 DNA is TGTGCCAGCAGCCCCCGGACAGGGGCCGGGGCCAACGTCCTGACTTTC. The variable domain in full, completed from reference TRBV7-2 and TRBJ2-6, reads GAGVSQSPSNKVTEKGKDVELRCDPISGHTALYWYRQSLGQGLEFLIYFQGNSAPDKSGLPSDRFSAERTGGSVSTLTIQRTQQEDSAVYLCASSPRTGAGANVLTFGAGSRLTVL.

This clonotype was detected only once. This chain connects TRBV20-1 to TRBJ2-1; D may match TRBD1 or TRBD2 (5 bases each). The J call could be wrong; TRBJ2-7 is a better fit for the DNA end. The CDR3 is 13 amino acids. Germline V gene sequence: CDR1 DFQATT, CDR2 SNEGSKA (reference sequence). DNA for the CDR3: TGCAGTGGCCGGGACCGAACTTACAATGAGCAGTACTTC. Translation: CSGRDRTYNEQYF.

This clonotype was picked up a small number of times. The chain combines TRBV25-1 with TRBJ2-3; 10 bases match TRBD2. This CDR3 comprises 18 residues. From germline, CDR1 is MGHDK and CDR2 SYGVNS. The V and J ends lost 1 base and 2 bases, in that order; junction bases with no gene match: 9. This CDR3 reads CASSEWVAGGPITDTQYF. Written as DNA, the CDR3 is TGTGCCAGCAGTGAATGGGTAGCGGGGGGTCCTATCACAGATACGCAGTATTTT.

This clonotype was found a few times. The junction does not match germline at one end; this may be a read error. The rearrangement uses TRBV20-1 and TRBJ2-3; 9 nucleotides line up with TRBD2. The CDR3 length is 14 residues. Germline values: CDR1 DFQATT, CDR2 SNEGSKA (reference sequence). CDR3 sequence reads: CSAGRGGNTDMQYF. CDR3 nucleotides: TGCAGTGCTGGGCGGGGGGGAAACACAGATATGCAGTATTTT.

J is TRBJ2-7 and V is TRBV18; weak D call: TRBD1 (5 bases). The CDR3 length is 16 residues. Looked up from germline, CDR1 is KGHSH and CDR2 is LQKENI. Deletions cut 5 bases from V and 5 bases from J, with 22 bases between. The CDR3 sequence is CASSSSGRDHGNEQYF. CDR3 coding DNA: TGTGCCAGCTCATCCTCGGGCAGGGATCACGGTAACGAGCAGTACTTC.

V gene TRBV25-1 combines with J gene TRBJ2-1, with 13 bases lining up with TRBD2. This CDR3 has 14 amino acids. Germline lookup yields CDR1 MGHDK and CDR2 SYGVNS. Germline trimming cut 8 bases from V and 7 bases from J; bases unmatched to any gene: 5. CDR3 nucleotide sequence: TGTGCCAGCGGGGGGACTAGCGGGACGAATGAGCAGTTCTTC. This sequence encodes CASGGTSGTNEQFF. Based on the CDR3 plus reference TRBV25-1 and TRBJ2-1, the full variable domain is EADIYQTPRYLVIGTGKKITLECSQTMGHDKMYWYQQDPGMELHLIHYSYGVNSTEKGDLSSESTVSRIRTEHFPLTLESARPSHTSQYLCASGGTSGTNEQFFGPGTRLTVL.

The chain is built from TRBV29-1 and TRBJ2-5; no clear D. CDR1 is SQVTM, CDR2 ANQGSEA, per germline. Trimming pared 6 bases from V and 5 bases from J, leaving 13 bases between. This CDR3 is built from 12 residues. CDR3 coding DNA: TGCAGCGTCCGATCACCGGCGGAGACCCAGTACTTC. Translating it yields CSVRSPAETQYF.

The CDR3 loop is CSAGGRHYEQYF. DNA of the CDR3: TGCAGCGCCGGGGGGCGCCACTACGAGCAGTACTTC. This chain connects TRBV29-1 to TRBJ2-7; D may be TRBD2 (7 bases). V was pared by 7 bases and J by 3 bases, with 13 bases between. The CDR3 spans 12 residues. Germline loops: CDR1 SQVTM, CDR2 ANQGSEA.

The chain couples TRBV6-2 or TRBV6-3 to TRBJ2-1, with D possibly TRBD2 on 5 matching bases. Trimming took 2 bases from V and 5 from J, leaving 10 bases between them. Germline assignment: CDR1 MNHEY and CDR2 SVGEGT. The CDR3 consists of 14 residues. The DNA of the CDR3 is TGTGCCAGCAGTTACAGGCTAGCAGACAATGAGCAGTTCTTC. Its protein is CASSYRLADNEQFF.

As regards this clonotype: One end of the junction varies from germline; a read error may be responsible. The chain recombines TRBV5-1 with TRBJ2-1; TRBD1 matches at 11 bases. CDR1 SGHRS and CDR2 YFSETQ come from the germline V gene. This CDR3 has 15 residues. In nucleotides, the CDR3 is TGCACCAGCAGCATAGGACAGGGGGCCCACAATGAGCAGTTCTTC. As protein: CTSSIGQGAHNEQFF.

V is TRBV28 and J is TRBJ2-7; D gene ambiguous. The length of the CDR3 is 13 residues. Deletions cut 5 bases from V and 5 bases from J, with 13 bases between. Germline assignment: CDR1 MDHEN and CDR2 SYDVKM. In DNA, the CDR3 is TGTGCCAGCAGTCTATACCGTGGGAACGAGCAGTACTTC. Translation: CASSLYRGNEQYF. The full variable domain, rest sourced from reference TRBV28 and TRBJ2-7, is DVKVTQSSRYLVKRTGEKVFLECVQDMDHENMFWYRQDPGLGLRLIYFSYDVKMKEKGDIPEGYSVSREKKERFSLILESASTNQTSMYLCASSLYRGNEQYFGPGTRLTVT.

The table lists this clonotype with a few counts. The V gene is TRBV29-1, the J gene TRBJ2-1, with TRBD2 identical over 7 bases. V lost 4 bases, J lost 8 bases, and 2 bases stayed unmatched. In germline, CDR1 is SQVTM, CDR2 ANQGSEA. This CDR3 is built from 11 residues. CDR3 in amino acids: CSVGTRDEQFF. CDR3 bases: TGCAGCGTTGGGACTAGGGATGAGCAGTTCTTC.

This clonotype was observed a handful of times. This chain links TRBV20-1 with TRBJ2-1; 7 bases map to TRBD2. The CDR3 runs to 16 residues. Trimming took 1 base from V and 1 from J; bases not matched to a gene: 7. CDR1 and CDR2 (germline): DFQATT, SNEGSKA (reference sequence). The chain's CDR3 is CSARAPPAGSYNEQFF. CDR3 in DNA: TGCAGTGCTAGAGCTCCTCCAGCGGGGTCCTACAATGAGCAGTTCTTC.

This clonotype has a single count. At one of its ends the junction is not consistent with the germline gene, which may arise from a read error. The chain joins TRBV7-8 to TRBJ2-7; D is perhaps TRBD2 (6 bases). The CDR3 sequence is 14 residues long. Germline CDR1 SGHVS, CDR2 FQNEAQ. The CDR3 protein is CAGSLAAQGTEQYF. The CDR3 region has the DNA TGTGCCGGCAGCTTAGCGGCCCAGGGAACGGAGCAGTACTTC.

This clonotype was counted between two and nine times. The rearrangement joins TRBV4-1 to TRBJ2-1, with 8 bases aligning to TRBD2. With V trimmed by 4 bases and J by 7 bases, 15 bases remained unmatched. CDR1 MGHRA and CDR2 YSYEKL come from the germline V gene. There are 17 residues in the CDR3. CDR3 sequence (DNA): TGCGCCAGCAGCCCCTCCGAGGGGCTAGCGGGTAGAAATGAGCAGTTCTTC. Its protein is CASSPSEGLAGRNEQFF.